This entry is about one TCR beta chain. The antigen is unknown. After re-calling the 5' RACE reads, TCRdb lists one entry per CDR3 protein, DNA absent. The sample's table shows approximately 400,000 distinct CDR3 sequences. These data come from a study of monozygotic twins with inflammatory bowel disease. Study-wide results and caveats: Concordant and discordant twins showed no difference in repertoire similarity, possibly from limited power.

CDR1 DFQATT and CDR2 SNEGSKA come from the germline V gene (reference sequence). CDR3 length: 13 amino acids. The chain has TRBV20-1 and TRBJ2-7; TCRdb reports TRBD1, a call that lacks DNA to check it against. Material for sequencing was blood. The sequence derives from a human donor with ulcerative colitis or Crohn's disease, or a healthy co-twin of an affected twin (not recorded which). The CDR3 loop is CSAPGTGHYEQYF.